Reported below is one T cell receptor beta chain. Its cognate antigen is unknown. In germline, CDR1 is SGHDN, CDR2 FVKESK. With 4 bases removed from V and 3 bases from J, the gap between germline ends came to 10 bases. The CDR3 is 15 residues long. The data derive from a study of chemoradiotherapy in HPV16-positive cancers. Generated by immunoSEQ multiplex PCR, the TCRdb table keeps only in-frame clones and is missing some. Of about 24,000 clones detected, more than 85% appear once; the ten largest clones hold about 4.5%. Whole-study results and caveats: Functional assays defining HPV-specific T cells used only a couple of HPV16-positive patients.

The J gene is TRBJ1-6, the V gene TRBV14; the D is unclear. Sequencing was performed on blood, taken from a patient who underwent chemoradiotherapy. This receptor was taken from a human donor with HPV-associated anogenital cancer. Here the CDR3 reads CASSRTDGYNSPLHF. The CDR3, as DNA: TGTGCCAGCAGCCGCACAGATGGCTATAATTCACCCCTCCACTTT. The whole variable domain, remainder taken from reference TRBV14 and TRBJ1-6, is EAGVTQFPSHSVIEKGQTVTLRCDPISGHDNLYWYRRVMGKEIKFLLHFVKESKQDESGMPNNRFLAERTGGTYSTLKVQPAELEDSGVYFCASSRTDGYNSPLHFGNGTRLTVT.